The T cell receptor (beta chain) described here comes from a study of regulatory T cells in long-lasting Graves disease. Study information: Newly diagnosed Graves' patients took antithyroid drugs under 3 months.

Both iRepertoire HTBI primers and Arm-PCR of CDR3 regions were used to build the TCR beta libraries. TCRdb re-called the multiplex PCR reads through MiXCR, storing one row per CDR3 protein. The sample records 200,000 to 250,000 distinct CDR3 sequences, approximately 16% being singletons. Time point of the sample: newly diagnosed GD, antithyroid drugs for less than 3 months. PBMC-derived RNA was used for the TCR library. This clonotype was detected a few times. Sequencing was performed on peripheral blood mononuclear cells (PBMCs), taken at new diagnosis, from a patient treated with antithyroid drugs. The source of this sequence is a female donor with Graves disease.

CDR3 sequence: CASSSSYRGTNEQFF. Written as DNA, the CDR3 is TGTGCCAGCAGCTCCTCTTACAGGGGGACTAATGAGCAGTTCTTC. The chain uses TRBV5-4 and TRBJ2-1, with TRBD1 identical over 8 bases. CDR3 length equals 15 residues. V shed 3 bases, J shed 7 bases, and the junction held 9 bases outside the gene matches. Germline V gene sequence: CDR1 SGHNT, CDR2 YYREEE (reference sequence).